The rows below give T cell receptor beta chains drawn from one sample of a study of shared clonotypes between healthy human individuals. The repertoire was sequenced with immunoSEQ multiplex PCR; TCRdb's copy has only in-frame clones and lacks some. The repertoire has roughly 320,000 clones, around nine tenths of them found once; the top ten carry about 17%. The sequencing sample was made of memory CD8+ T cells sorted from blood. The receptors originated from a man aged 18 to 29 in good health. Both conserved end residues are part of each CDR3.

CASSVTPDLGDVRGDEQFF,TRBV9,TRBJ2-1
CATGLLGYEQYF,TRBV27,TRBJ2-7
CSVDGGTGFYEQYF,TRBV29-1,TRBJ2-7
CASSAPLTGELFF,TRBV9,TRBJ2-2
CASSLVGSGNTIYF,TRBV28,TRBJ1-3
CASSRGFGTGGEKLFF,TRBV18,TRBJ1-4
CASSSGDRPEQYF,TRBV2,TRBJ2-7
CASSPGRAANRAGELFF,TRBV2,TRBJ2-2
CASSENWGQETQYF,TRBV25-1,TRBJ2-5
CASSQERTSTLAQYF,TRBV4-1,TRBJ2-5
CAWRGGQGSYNEQFF,TRBV30,TRBJ2-1
CASSFEQPRGEQFF,TRBV7-9,TRBJ2-1
CASSLDRGYEQYF,TRBV27,TRBJ2-7
CASSSLPGALQETQYF,TRBV5-1,TRBJ2-5
CASIESGTGWREQYF,TRBV2,TRBJ2-7
CASSFGQNYGYTF,TRBV5-1,TRBJ1-2
CSVEDGQGWDEKLFF,TRBV29-1,TRBJ1-4
CASSSGRVGRNTEAFF,TRBV9,TRBJ1-1
CASSWEQSTDTQYF,TRBV28,TRBJ2-3
CASSLMSNTDTQYF,TRBV27,TRBJ2-3
CAWSLVGTEAFF,TRBV30,TRBJ1-1
CASSWGQGGNTEAFF,TRBV7-9,TRBJ1-1
CASSKVPHIDWANVLTF,TRBV21-1,TRBJ2-6
CSVEIRGPAYEQYF,TRBV29-1,TRBJ2-7
CSVEDTVDEAFF,TRBV29-1,TRBJ1-1
CASSLSYAGFYEQYF,TRBV7-9,TRBJ2-7
CARRGDQPQHF,TRBV6-5,TRBJ1-5
CASRSIRETANEKLFF,TRBV28,TRBJ1-4
CASSFGGAGEQYF,TRBV27,TRBJ2-7
CASSHRGGIPEAFF,TRBV28,TRBJ1-1
CASGLLFSNEQFF,TRBV5-6,TRBJ2-1
CASSLPGLYNEQFF,TRBV13,TRBJ2-1
CASSYAGAYTEAFF,TRBV5-1,TRBJ1-1
CASEGDEDYNQPQHF,TRBV6-6,TRBJ1-5
CAISEGEGAHQPQHF,TRBV10-3,TRBJ1-5
CSVVFDTEAFF,TRBV29-1,TRBJ1-1
CASSARTSGEETQYF,TRBV9,TRBJ2-5
CASSFRAPSGGTYEQYF,TRBV28,TRBJ2-7
CASSQQIVISNGELFF,TRBV4-1,TRBJ2-2